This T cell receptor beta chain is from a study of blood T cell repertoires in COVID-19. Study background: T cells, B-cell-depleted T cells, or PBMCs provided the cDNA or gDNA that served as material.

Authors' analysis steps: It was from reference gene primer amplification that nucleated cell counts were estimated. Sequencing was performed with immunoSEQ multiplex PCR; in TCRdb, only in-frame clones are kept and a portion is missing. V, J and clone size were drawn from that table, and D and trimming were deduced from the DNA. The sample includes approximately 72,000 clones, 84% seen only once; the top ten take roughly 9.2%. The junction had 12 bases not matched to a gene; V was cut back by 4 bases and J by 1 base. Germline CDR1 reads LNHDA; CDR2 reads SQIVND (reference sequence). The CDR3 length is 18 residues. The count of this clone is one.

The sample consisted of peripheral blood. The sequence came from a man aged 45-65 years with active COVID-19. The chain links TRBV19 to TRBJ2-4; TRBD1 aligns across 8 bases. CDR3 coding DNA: TGTGCCAGTAGTACCCTAGACAGGGGAGGCCTCGCCAAAAACATTCAGTACTTC. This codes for CASSTLDRGGLAKNIQYF.